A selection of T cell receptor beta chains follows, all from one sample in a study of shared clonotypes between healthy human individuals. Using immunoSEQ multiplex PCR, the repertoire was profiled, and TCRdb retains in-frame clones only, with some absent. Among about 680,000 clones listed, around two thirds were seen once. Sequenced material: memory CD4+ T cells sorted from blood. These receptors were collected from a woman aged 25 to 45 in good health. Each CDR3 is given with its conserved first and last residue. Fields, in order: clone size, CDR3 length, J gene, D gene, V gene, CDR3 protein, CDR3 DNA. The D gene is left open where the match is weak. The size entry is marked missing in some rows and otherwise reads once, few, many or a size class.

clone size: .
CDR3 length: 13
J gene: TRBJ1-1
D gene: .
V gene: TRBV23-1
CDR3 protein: CASMAGNFTEAFF
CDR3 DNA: TGCGCTAGCATGGCCGGGAATTTCACTGAAGCTTTCTTT

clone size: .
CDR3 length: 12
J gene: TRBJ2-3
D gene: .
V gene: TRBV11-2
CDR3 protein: CASSSLGDTQYF
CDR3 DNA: TGTGCCAGCAGCTCCCTAGGGGATACGCAGTATTTT

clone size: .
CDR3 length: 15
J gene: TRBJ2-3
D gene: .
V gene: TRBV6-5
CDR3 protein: CASSYTEAPADTQYF
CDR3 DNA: TGTGCCAGCAGTTACACGGAGGCCCCTGCAGATACGCAGTATTTT

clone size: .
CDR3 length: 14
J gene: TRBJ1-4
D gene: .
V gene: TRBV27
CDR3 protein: CASSQTRQGEKLFF
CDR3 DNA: TGTGCCAGCAGTCAAACTAGACAAGGAGAAAAACTGTTTTTT

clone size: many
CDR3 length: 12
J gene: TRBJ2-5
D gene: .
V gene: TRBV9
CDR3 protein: CASSVEFETQYF
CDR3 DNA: TGTGCCAGCAGCGTAGAGTTTGAGACCCAGTACTTC

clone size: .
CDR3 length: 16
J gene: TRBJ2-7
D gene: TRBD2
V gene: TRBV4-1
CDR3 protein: CASSLYLLAGDGEQYF
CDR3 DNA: TGCGCCAGCAGCCTTTACCTACTAGCGGGAGATGGTGAGCAGTACTTC

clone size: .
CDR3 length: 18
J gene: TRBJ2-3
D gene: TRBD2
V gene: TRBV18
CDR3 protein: CASSLLLTTSGKTDTQYF
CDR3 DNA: TGTGCCAGCTCACTTCTCCTAACGACTAGCGGGAAAACAGATACGCAGTATTTT

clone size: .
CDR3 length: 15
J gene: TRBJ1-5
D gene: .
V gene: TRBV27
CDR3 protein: CASSPMRGFNQPQHF
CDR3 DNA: TGTGCCAGCAGTCCCATGAGGGGGTTCAATCAGCCCCAGCATTTT

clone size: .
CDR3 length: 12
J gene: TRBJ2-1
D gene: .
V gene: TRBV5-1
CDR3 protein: CASSETLNEQFF
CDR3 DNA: TGCGCCAGCAGCGAGACCCTCAATGAGCAGTTCTTC

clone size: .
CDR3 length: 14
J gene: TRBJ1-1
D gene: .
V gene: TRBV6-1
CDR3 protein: CASSHRGGSTEAFF
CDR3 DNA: TGTGCCAGCAGCCACCGGGGGGGTAGCACTGAAGCTTTCTTT

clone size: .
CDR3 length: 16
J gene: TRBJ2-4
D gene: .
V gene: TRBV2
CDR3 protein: CASLGGQPELKNIQYF
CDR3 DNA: TGTGCCAGCCTGGGGGGACAGCCAGAACTGAAAAACATTCAGTACTTC

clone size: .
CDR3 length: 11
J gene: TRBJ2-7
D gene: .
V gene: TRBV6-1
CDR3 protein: CASRGVYEQYF
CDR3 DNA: TGTGCCAGCAGAGGAGTCTACGAGCAGTACTTC

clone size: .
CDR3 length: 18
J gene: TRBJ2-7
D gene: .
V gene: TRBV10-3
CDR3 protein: CAISESRAGQIEGDEQYF
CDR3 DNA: TGTGCCATCAGTGAGTCAAGGGCGGGGCAGATCGAGGGGGACGAGCAGTACTTC

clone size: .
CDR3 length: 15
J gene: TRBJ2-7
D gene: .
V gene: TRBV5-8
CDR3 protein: CASSLASRNSYEQYF
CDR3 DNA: TGTGCCAGCAGCTTGGCCTCCAGGAACTCCTACGAGCAGTACTTC

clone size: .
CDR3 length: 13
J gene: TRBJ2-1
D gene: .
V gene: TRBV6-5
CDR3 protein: CASSPLGYNEQFF
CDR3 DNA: TGTGCCAGCAGCCCCTTAGGTTACAATGAGCAGTTCTTC

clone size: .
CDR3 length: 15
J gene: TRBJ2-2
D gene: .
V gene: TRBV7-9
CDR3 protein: CASSILVRNTGELFF
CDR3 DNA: TGTGCCAGCAGCATTCTAGTTAGAAACACCGGGGAGCTGTTTTTT

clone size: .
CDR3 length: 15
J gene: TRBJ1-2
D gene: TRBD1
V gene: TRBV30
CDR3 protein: CAWSILGQGGYGYTF
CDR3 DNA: TGTGCCTGGAGCATCCTTGGACAGGGGGGGTATGGCTACACCTTC

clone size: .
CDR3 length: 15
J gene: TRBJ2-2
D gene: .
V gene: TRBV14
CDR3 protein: CASSPWTGNTGELFF
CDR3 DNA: TGTGCCAGCAGCCCTTGGACGGGAAACACCGGGGAGCTGTTTTTT

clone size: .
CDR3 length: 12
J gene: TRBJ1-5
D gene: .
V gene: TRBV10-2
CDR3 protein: CATGGPNQPQHF
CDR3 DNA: TGCGCCACCGGGGGCCCCAATCAGCCCCAGCATTTT

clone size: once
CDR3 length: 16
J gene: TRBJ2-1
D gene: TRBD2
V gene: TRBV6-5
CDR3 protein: CASSYSGLAGWNEQFF
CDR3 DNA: TGTGCCAGCAGTTACTCGGGACTAGCGGGGTGGAATGAGCAGTTCTTC

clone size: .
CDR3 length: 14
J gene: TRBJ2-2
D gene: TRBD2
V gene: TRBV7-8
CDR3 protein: CASSLVGTTGELFF
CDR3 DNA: TGTGCCAGCAGCTTAGTTGGGACTACAGGGGAGCTGTTTTTT

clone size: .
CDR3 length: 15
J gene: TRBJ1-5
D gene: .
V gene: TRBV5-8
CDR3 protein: CASGGVVYSNQPQHF
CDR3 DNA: TGTGCCAGCGGAGGGGTTGTATATAGCAATCAGCCCCAGCATTTT

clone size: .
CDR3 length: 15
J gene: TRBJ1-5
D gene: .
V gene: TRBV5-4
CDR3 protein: CASSRGGVDNQPQHF
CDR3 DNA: TGTGCCAGCAGCCGGGGGGGAGTCGACAATCAGCCCCAGCATTTT

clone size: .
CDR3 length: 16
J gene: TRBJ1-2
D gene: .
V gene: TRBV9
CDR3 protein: CASSVFGRGDNYGYTF
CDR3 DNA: TGTGCCAGCAGCGTATTTGGTAGAGGAGATAACTATGGCTACACCTTC

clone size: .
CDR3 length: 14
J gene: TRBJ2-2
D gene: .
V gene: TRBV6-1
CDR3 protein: CASRRDWTTGELFF
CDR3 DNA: TGTGCCAGCAGAAGGGACTGGACCACCGGGGAGCTGTTTTTT

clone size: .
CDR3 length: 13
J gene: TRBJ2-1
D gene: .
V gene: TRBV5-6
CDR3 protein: CASSLRSTREQFF
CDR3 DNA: TGTGCCAGCAGCCTGCGATCGACGCGCGAGCAGTTCTTC

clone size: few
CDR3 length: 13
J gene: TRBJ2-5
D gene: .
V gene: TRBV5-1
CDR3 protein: CASKLALQETQYF
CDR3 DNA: TGCGCCAGCAAACTAGCACTACAAGAGACCCAGTACTTC

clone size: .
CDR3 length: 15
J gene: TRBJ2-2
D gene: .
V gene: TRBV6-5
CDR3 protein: CASSYLARNTGELFF
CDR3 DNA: TGTGCCAGCAGTTATTTGGCCCGGAACACCGGGGAGCTGTTTTTT

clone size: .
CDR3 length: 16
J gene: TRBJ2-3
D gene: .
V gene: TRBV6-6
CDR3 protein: CASSYTGGRSTDTQYF
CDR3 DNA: TGTGCCAGCAGTTACACTGGCGGGCGTAGCACAGATACGCAGTATTTT

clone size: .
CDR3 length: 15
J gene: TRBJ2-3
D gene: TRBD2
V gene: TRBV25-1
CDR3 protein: CASSAVAGGTDTQYF
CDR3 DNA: TGTGCCAGCAGTGCCGTAGCGGGAGGGACAGATACGCAGTATTTT

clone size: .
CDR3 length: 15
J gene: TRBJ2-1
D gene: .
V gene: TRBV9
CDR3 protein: CASSVAHGPYNEQFF
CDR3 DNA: TGTGCCAGCAGCGTAGCTCATGGCCCTTACAATGAGCAGTTCTTC

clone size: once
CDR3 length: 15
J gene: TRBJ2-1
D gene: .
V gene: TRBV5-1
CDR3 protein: CASSLRDGSYNEQFF
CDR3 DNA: TGCGCCAGCAGCTTGAGAGACGGCTCCTACAATGAGCAGTTCTTC

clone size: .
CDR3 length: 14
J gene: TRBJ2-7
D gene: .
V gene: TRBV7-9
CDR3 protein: CASSLERLGYEQYF
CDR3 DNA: TGTGCCAGCAGCTTAGAACGCCTAGGCTACGAGCAGTACTTC

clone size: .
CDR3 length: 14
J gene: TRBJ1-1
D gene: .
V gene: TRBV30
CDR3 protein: CAWSVQLTNTEAFF
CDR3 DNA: TGTGCCTGGAGTGTACAGCTGACGAACACTGAAGCTTTCTTT

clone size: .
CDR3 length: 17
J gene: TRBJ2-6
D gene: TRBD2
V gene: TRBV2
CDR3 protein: CASSALAGGPGANVLTF
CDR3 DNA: TGTGCCAGCAGTGCCTTAGCGGGAGGGCCTGGGGCCAACGTCCTGACTTTC

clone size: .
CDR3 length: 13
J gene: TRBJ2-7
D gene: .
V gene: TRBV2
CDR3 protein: CASRPSGIDEQYF
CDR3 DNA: TGTGCCAGCAGACCTTCAGGGATTGACGAGCAGTACTTC

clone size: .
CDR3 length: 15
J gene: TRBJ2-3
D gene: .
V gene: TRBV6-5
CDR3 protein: CASKTVGGSTDTQYF
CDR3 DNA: TGTGCCAGCAAGACCGTAGGCGGGAGCACAGATACGCAGTATTTT

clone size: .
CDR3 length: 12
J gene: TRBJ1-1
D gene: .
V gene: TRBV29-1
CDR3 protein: CSVEGTNTEAFF
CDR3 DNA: TGCAGCGTTGAAGGGACGAATACTGAAGCTTTCTTT

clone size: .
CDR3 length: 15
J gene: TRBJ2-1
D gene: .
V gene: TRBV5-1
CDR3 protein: CASSLDNSGYNEQFF
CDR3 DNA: TGCGCCAGCAGCTTAGACAATAGCGGCTACAATGAGCAGTTCTTC

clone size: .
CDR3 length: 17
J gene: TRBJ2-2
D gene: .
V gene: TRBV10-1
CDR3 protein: CASSDFMGQRTTGELFF
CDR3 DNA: TGCGCCAGCAGTGATTTTATGGGGCAAAGGACCACCGGGGAGCTGTTTTTT